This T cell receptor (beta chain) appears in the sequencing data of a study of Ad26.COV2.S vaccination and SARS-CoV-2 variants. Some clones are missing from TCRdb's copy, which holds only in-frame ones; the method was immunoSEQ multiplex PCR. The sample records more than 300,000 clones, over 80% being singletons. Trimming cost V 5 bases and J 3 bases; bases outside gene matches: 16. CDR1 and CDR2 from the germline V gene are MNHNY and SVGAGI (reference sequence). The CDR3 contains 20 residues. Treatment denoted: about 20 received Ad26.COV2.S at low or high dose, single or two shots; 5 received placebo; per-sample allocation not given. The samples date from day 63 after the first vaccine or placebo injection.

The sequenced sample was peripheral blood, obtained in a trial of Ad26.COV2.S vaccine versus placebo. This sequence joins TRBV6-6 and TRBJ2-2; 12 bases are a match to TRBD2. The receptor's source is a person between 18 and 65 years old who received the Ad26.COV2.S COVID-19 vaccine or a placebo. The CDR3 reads CASSLITPSGGAGDTGELFF. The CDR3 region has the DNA TGTGCCAGCAGTCTTATTACCCCTAGCGGGGGGGCCGGGGACACCGGGGAGCTGTTTTTT.